Shown below are 31 T cell receptor beta chains from a single sample sequenced in a study of vaccination effects on CD4 cells after COVID-19. The data were produced by immunoSEQ multiplex PCR, yet TCRdb's version contains in-frame clones alone and is incomplete. This repertoire shows about 45,000 clones, about 74% found once; its top ten account for roughly 8.7%. Their specific antigens are unknown. CD4+ T cell isolation took place after nine to eleven days of culture. This material consisted of CD4+ T cells from PBMCs cultured without peptide, taken before COVID-19 vaccination. The receptors originated from a human donor who had a prior SARS-CoV-2 infection.

This chain connects TRBV6-5 to TRBJ1-5, with 7 bases identical to TRBD1. V shed 5 bases and J 0 bases; nucleotides not matched to a gene: 4. The length of the CDR3 is 15 residues. Germline loops: CDR1 MNHEY, CDR2 SVGAGI. The CDR3 nucleotides are TGTGCCAGCAGTATGGACAGGAATAGCAATCAGCCCCAGCATTTT. It encodes CASSMDRNSNQPQHF.

This clone showed up just a few times. The J gene is TRBJ2-7, the V gene TRBV6-6; D possibly uses TRBD1 or TRBD2 (6 bases each). The CDR3 length is 14 residues. Germline V gene lookup returns CDR1 MNHNY and CDR2 SVGAGI (reference sequence). Trimming removed 7 bases from V and 2 bases from J, with 15 bases in between. CDR3 in DNA: TGTGCCAGCACCCCCCCTGGGGGGCCCTACGAGCAGTACTTC. This gives the protein CASTPPGGPYEQYF.

This clone has a single count. The chain combines TRBV5-1 with TRBJ2-3; 11 nucleotides agree with TRBD2. The V and J ends lost 4 bases and 3 bases, in that order; junction bases with no gene match: 10. Per germline, CDR1 SGHRS and CDR2 YFSETQ. This CDR3 comprises 17 residues. Here the CDR3 DNA reads TGCGCCAGCAGCCCTGGGACTAGCGGAGGGCTTACAGATACGCAGTATTTT. Residues: CASSPGTSGGLTDTQYF.

V gene TRBV7-2 combines with J gene TRBJ2-3; 11 bases are shared with TRBD1. V gave up 1 base and J gave up 8 bases; unmatched junction bases: 8. There are 16 residues in the CDR3. The germline CDR1 and CDR2 sequences are SGHTA and FQGNSA. The CDR3 DNA is TGTGCCAGCAGCTTAGTGTTCGGACAGGGGGCTGGTACGCAGTATTTT. This gives the protein CASSLVFGQGAGTQYF.

The chain couples TRBV5-6 to TRBJ2-5; D gene unclear. V was trimmed by 4 bases and J by 4 bases, leaving 14 bases between them. CDR1 is SGHDT, CDR2 YYEEEE, per germline. The CDR3 has 14 amino acids. CDR3 amino acids: CASSIGFGPETQYF. CDR3 coding DNA: TGTGCCAGCAGCATCGGGTTTGGCCCAGAGACCCAGTACTTC.

The J gene is TRBJ2-2, the V gene TRBV9; 7 positions match TRBD1. The ends lost 5 bases at V and 4 bases at J; junction bases unmatched: 5. The CDR3 has 14 residues. Germline CDR1 is SGDLS and CDR2 is YYNGEE. CDR3 bases: TGTGCCAGCAGTAGAACAGGGGCCACCGGGGAGCTGTTTTTT. This sequence encodes CASSRTGATGELFF.

There are a few counts of this clone. The DNA for the CDR3 is TGTGCCAGCAGCCCGGAGGCTAGCGGCAACACCGGGGAGCTGTTTTTT. Amino acid sequence: CASSPEASGNTGELFF. This rearrangement joins TRBV4-2 to TRBJ2-2; 7 bases are a match to TRBD2. V shed 4 bases and J 2 bases; nucleotides not matched to a gene: 7. CDR3 length equals 16 residues. CDR1 is LGHNA, CDR2 YNFKEQ, per germline.

The chain employs TRBV6-5 and TRBJ2-7, with D possibly matching TRBD2 (6 bases). Germline assignment: CDR1 MNHEY and CDR2 SVGAGI. The CDR3 length is 15 residues. V lost 6 bases and J 1 base, leaving 16 bases between the germline ends. The CDR3 loop is CASSKSREVSYEQYF. Here the CDR3 DNA reads TGTGCCAGCAGCAAATCCAGGGAGGTGTCCTACGAGCAGTACTTC.

In this sample, this clone turned up a few times. The rearrangement joins TRBV24-1 to TRBJ1-5; D gene ambiguous. V dropped 7 bases and J dropped 0 bases, with 9 bases sitting between them. CDR3 length: 14 residues. The germline gives CDR1 KGHDR, CDR2 SFDVKD. CDR3 sequence (DNA): TGTGCCACCAGACCCGATTATAGCAATCAGCCCCAGCATTTT. This codes for CATRPDYSNQPQHF.

V and J are TRBV25-1 and TRBJ2-7, with D unresolved. CDR1 is MGHDK and CDR2 is SYGVNS in the germline V gene. This CDR3 has 15 amino acids. The V gene lost 3 bases and the J gene lost 1 base, with 13 bases spanning the gap. The CDR3 is CASSDSSYWSYEQYF. CDR3 nucleotide sequence: TGTGCCAGCAGTGACAGTAGCTACTGGTCCTACGAGCAGTACTTC.

This clone was recorded a few times. The rearrangement links TRBV2 to TRBJ1-2; D is uncertain. CDR1 and CDR2 (germline): SNHLY, FYNNEI. This CDR3 comprises 15 residues. The ends were cut back, 7 bases at V and 1 base at J, with 16 bases in the middle. CDR3 loop: CASTGVGGYNYGYTF. CDR3 coding DNA: TGTGCCAGCACGGGTGTGGGCGGCTATAACTATGGCTACACCTTC.

The J gene is TRBJ1-4, the V gene TRBV3-1 (or the pseudogene TRBV3-2), with a weak D call TRBD1 (6 bases). V was cut by 0 bases and J by 7 bases, with 9 bases left in between. The CDR3 has 14 residues. Per the germline V gene, CDR1 is LGHDT and CDR2 is YNNKEL (reference sequence). The CDR3 sequence is CASSQDPGAEKLFF. The CDR3, as DNA: TGTGCCAGCAGCCAAGATCCGGGGGCTGAAAAACTGTTTTTT.

The chain joins TRBV4-1 to TRBJ1-6; no firm D call. The CDR3 runs to 15 residues. V lost 1 base and J lost 6, with 10 bases in between. Germline values: CDR1 MGHRA, CDR2 YSYEKL. The CDR3, as DNA: TGCGCCAGCAGCCAAGTCCATCCGGGTAATTCACCCCTCCACTTT. This translates into CASSQVHPGNSPLHF.

V gene TRBV29-1 combines with J gene TRBJ1-1, with 7 bases fitting TRBD1. Trimming removed 7 bases from V and 6 bases from J; junction bases left unmatched: 8. This CDR3 spans 12 amino acids. Germline V lookup: CDR1 SQVTM, CDR2 ANQGSEA. The CDR3 reads CSAWPGGAEAFF. The CDR3 DNA follows: TGCAGCGCCTGGCCAGGGGGGGCTGAAGCTTTCTTT.

This rearrangement joins TRBV10-1 to TRBJ2-1, with TRBD2 matching over 8 bases. Germline V lookup: CDR1 WNHNN, CDR2 SYGVQD (reference sequence). There are 17 residues in the CDR3. The V segment lost 7 bases and the J segment 0 bases; nucleotides outside the gene matches: 11. CDR3 in DNA: TGCGCCAGCACCGGACTAGCCAACAGAAGCTCCTACAATGAGCAGTTCTTC. This codes for CASTGLANRSSYNEQFF.

J is TRBJ2-7 and V is TRBV3-1 (or the pseudogene TRBV3-2); TRBD2 agrees at 8 bases. CDR3 length: 14 amino acids. V was clipped by 7 bases and J by 7 bases; unmatched bases: 12. CDR1 and CDR2 (germline): LGHDT, YNNKEL (reference sequence). The CDR3 protein is CASNPGHGGREQYF. CDR3 sequence (DNA): TGTGCCAGCAACCCCGGACACGGCGGGAGGGAGCAGTACTTC.

This clone is a singleton in its sample. The chain combines TRBV4-1 with TRBJ2-7, with TRBD2 identical over 9 bases. CDR1 MGHRA and CDR2 YSYEKL come from the germline V gene. This CDR3 spans 15 amino acids. V lost 1 base, J lost 2 bases, and 3 bases stayed unmatched. CDR3 nucleotides: TGCGCCAGCAGCCAAGGACTAGCGGTTACCTACGAGCAGTACTTC. Protein sequence: CASSQGLAVTYEQYF.

Written as DNA, the CDR3 is TGTGCCAGCAGAAGTACAGGGGGCGCCGGGGAGCTGTTTTTT. Its protein is CASRSTGGAGELFF. This rearrangement joins TRBV6-5 to TRBJ2-2, with 9 bases that match TRBD1. Trimming took 6 bases from V and 6 from J; bases not matched to a gene: 5. Germline CDR1 MNHEY, CDR2 SVGAGI. The length of the CDR3 is 14 residues.

This clone was counted once. This sequence joins TRBV19 and TRBJ2-6, with D tentatively TRBD1 (6 bases). This CDR3 contains 18 residues. V was cut by 11 bases and J by 4 bases, with 27 bases left in between. The V gene's germline CDR1 is LNHDA and CDR2 SQIVND (reference sequence). CDR3 residues: CAARKNGRGLPGANVLTF. CDR3 nucleotides: TGTGCCGCCAGAAAGAATGGCAGGGGCCTGCCAGGGGCCAACGTCCTGACTTTC.

A few counts support this clone. The rearrangement uses TRBV4-1 and TRBJ2-1; 13 bases map to TRBD2. Germline CDR1 reads MGHRA; CDR2 reads YSYEKL. The CDR3 is made up of 18 amino acids. Trimming cost V 1 base and J 10 bases; bases outside gene matches: 13. CDR3 region: CASSQVPSLAGGPGEQFF. The CDR3 bases are TGCGCCAGCAGCCAAGTCCCCTCACTAGCGGGGGGGCCGGGGGAGCAGTTCTTC.

The chain carries TRBV3-1 (or the pseudogene TRBV3-2) and TRBJ2-1; either TRBD1 or TRBD2 may fit D (5 bases each). The germline V gene encodes CDR1 LGHDT and CDR2 YNNKEL (reference sequence). There are 11 residues in the CDR3. The V gene lost 3 bases and the J gene lost 8 bases, with 5 bases spanning the gap. CDR3 DNA sequence: TGTGCCAGCAGCCAGGGGGATGAGCAGTTCTTC. This translates into CASSQGDEQFF.

V and J are TRBV7-9 and TRBJ1-6; maybe TRBD1 (6 bases). The CDR3 runs to 15 residues. CDR1 and CDR2 from the germline V gene are SEHNR and FQNEAQ (reference sequence). V lost 5 bases, J lost 7 bases, and 15 bases lay in between. The CDR3, as DNA: TGTGCCAGCAGCCCCACACCCGACAGGAATTCACCCCTCCACTTT. Residues: CASSPTPDRNSPLHF.

J is TRBJ2-7 and V is TRBV6-5, with D perhaps TRBD2 (5 bases). The CDR3 consists of 15 residues. CDR1 is MNHEY, CDR2 SVGAGI, per germline. Trimming removed 6 bases from V and 3 bases from J, with 18 bases in between. The CDR3 nucleotides read TGTGCCAGCAGCGCACAAACTAGACTTGGCTACGAGCAGTACTTC. It codes for CASSAQTRLGYEQYF.

The genes are TRBV6-2 or TRBV6-3 and TRBJ2-1; TRBD2 matches at 7 bases. Trimming at V came to 5 bases and at J to 0 bases, leaving 7 bases not matched to a gene. Germline V gene sequence: CDR1 MNHEY, CDR2 SVGEGT. The CDR3 sequence is 16 residues long. The CDR3 region has the DNA TGTGCCAGCAGTCGTCGCCTAGCGGCCTCCTACAATGAGCAGTTCTTC. Translating it yields CASSRRLAASYNEQFF.

The chain carries TRBV28 and TRBJ1-1; TRBD1 matches 9 bases. Germline V gene data show CDR1 as MDHEN and CDR2 as SYDVKM. The CDR3 covers 15 residues. The J segment lost 6 bases and the V segment lost 8 bases, leaving 13 bases of the junction unmatched. CDR3 region: CASGSVTGGNAEAFF. CDR3 coding DNA: TGTGCCAGCGGGTCCGTGACAGGGGGGAATGCTGAAGCTTTCTTT.

J is TRBJ2-1 and V is TRBV5-8, with D hard to call. This CDR3 region has 11 residues. Germline V lookup: CDR1 SGHTS, CDR2 YDEGEE. The V gene lost 1 base and the J gene lost 5 bases, with 1 base spanning the gap. As DNA, the CDR3 is TGTGCCAGCAGCTTGCACAATGAGCAGTTCTTC. The encoded protein is CASSLHNEQFF.

This clone was detected only once. The chain carries TRBV7-2 and TRBJ2-1; a weak D match, TRBD2 (7 bases). The V and J ends lost 3 bases and 3 bases respectively, with 12 bases between them. The CDR3 has 15 amino acids. Germline CDR1 and CDR2: SGHTA and FQGNSA. The CDR3 DNA reads as TGTGCCAGCAGCTTTGCGGGGGACATCTACAATGAGCAGTTCTTC. This codes for CASSFAGDIYNEQFF.

The genes are TRBV18 and TRBJ2-7; perhaps TRBD2 as D (6 bases). This CDR3 spans 15 amino acids. Germline-derived CDR1 and CDR2 are KGHSH and LQKENI. Trimming cost V 4 bases and J 0 bases, with 13 bases left between them. CDR3 coding DNA: TGTGCCAGCTCACTGGCGGGACTCAACTCCTACGAGCAGTACTTC. Translation gives CASSLAGLNSYEQYF.

V is TRBV5-1 and J is TRBJ2-4; D is tentatively TRBD1 or TRBD2 (5 bases each). The length of the CDR3 is 15 residues. Per germline, CDR1 SGHRS and CDR2 YFSETQ. V lost 2 bases and J 5 bases, leaving 14 bases between the germline ends. The DNA of the CDR3 is TGCGCCAGCAGCTTTTCCGGGACCCTAGAAAACATTCAGTACTTC. Residues: CASSFSGTLENIQYF.

Only a few counts were recorded for this clone. The CDR3 sequence is CASSLGSDTEAFF. As DNA, the CDR3 is TGTGCCAGCAGCTTGGGGAGTGACACTGAAGCTTTCTTT. The V call is TRBV7-9, the J call TRBJ1-1; D gene unclear. The germline V and J ends were trimmed by 3 bases and 3 bases, with 8 bases remaining between them. The CDR3 has 13 residues. The germline CDR1 and CDR2 sequences are SEHNR and FQNEAQ (reference sequence).

The genes are TRBV5-1 and TRBJ1-1; D call uncertain. Between the trimmed V and J ends, which lost 5 bases and 2 bases, there was a span of 13 bases. The germline V gene encodes CDR1 SGHRS and CDR2 YFSETQ. CDR3 length equals 14 residues. CDR3 DNA sequence: TGCGCCAGCAGTAAACCGGAGATCAACACTGAAGCTTTCTTT. It codes for CASSKPEINTEAFF.